This passage covers 31 T cell receptor beta chains from one sample sequenced in a study of PD-L1 blockade in urothelial cancer. Sequencing was performed with immunoSEQ multiplex PCR; in TCRdb, only in-frame clones are kept and a portion is missing. This table has approximately 26,000 clones, 86% appearing once. Sample: PBMCs, taken around atezolizumab (anti-PD-L1) treatment. The source of these receptors is a man between 60 and 70 years old with urothelial cancer.

This clone was seen more than once but under ten times. The rearrangement uses TRBV10-3 and TRBJ2-1, with 10 bases that match TRBD2. V trimming: 11 bases; J trimming: 6 bases; junction bases outside the gene matches: 13. CDR1 is ENHRY, CDR2 SYGVKD, per germline. The CDR3 loop spans 15 amino acids. DNA for the CDR3: TGTGCCCCCGTCCGGGCTAGCGGGAGAGGCAATGAGCAGTTCTTC. Amino acid sequence: CAPVRASGRGNEQFF.

The rearrangement joins TRBV2 to TRBJ2-3; no firm D call. Trimming stripped 7 bases from V and 6 bases from J, with 8 bases between. The length of the CDR3 is 11 residues. Germline V CDR1 and CDR2: SNHLY, FYNNEI. The CDR3 DNA is TGTGCCAGCACCCGCGGCGATACGCAGTATTTT. Protein: CASTRGDTQYF.

The chain links TRBV5-4 to TRBJ2-5; the D gene is possibly TRBD2 (5 bases). The V and J ends lost 3 bases and 2 bases respectively, with 14 bases between them. The CDR3 has 15 residues. Germline loops: CDR1 SGHNT, CDR2 YYREEE (reference sequence). The CDR3 reads CASSSPGLIQETQYF. In DNA form, the CDR3 reads TGTGCCAGCAGCTCCCCTGGACTGATTCAAGAGACCCAGTACTTC.

This clone occurred once. This chain joins TRBV14 and TRBJ2-7, with D perhaps TRBD1 (6 bases). CDR1 and CDR2 (germline): SGHDN, FVKESK. Trimming pared 2 bases from V and 3 bases from J, leaving 23 bases between. The CDR3 is made up of 18 amino acids. The CDR3 sequence: CASSQYRSGWTASYEQYF. The CDR3 coding sequence is TGTGCCAGCAGCCAATACCGGAGCGGATGGACAGCAAGCTACGAGCAGTACTTC.

V usage is TRBV28 and J usage is TRBJ2-7, with 7 bases aligning to TRBD2. V gave up 7 bases and J gave up 1 base; unmatched junction bases: 7. The CDR3 length is 14 residues. Germline assignment: CDR1 MDHEN and CDR2 SYDVKM. CDR3 in amino acids: CASNKASGSYEQYF. CDR3 in DNA: TGTGCCAGCAACAAAGCTAGCGGTTCCTACGAGCAGTACTTC.

This chain joins TRBV6-6 and TRBJ1-5; 8 bases align to TRBD1. CDR3 length equals 14 residues. Germline CDR1 is MNHNY and CDR2 is SVGAGI (reference sequence). V gave up 4 bases and J gave up 2 bases; unmatched junction bases: 1. In nucleotides, the CDR3 is TGTGCCAGCAGTTCGACAGGGGGCAATCAGCCCCAGCATTTT. Its protein is CASSSTGGNQPQHF.

V usage is TRBV2 and J usage is TRBJ2-5, with 9 positions matching TRBD1. The CDR3 has 14 amino acids. Looked up from germline, CDR1 is SNHLY and CDR2 is FYNNEI. The junction had 4 bases not matched to a gene; V was cut back by 3 bases and J by 5 bases. In DNA, the CDR3 is TGTGCCAGCAGTGAGACAGGGGGGATCGAGACCCAGTACTTC. Protein sequence: CASSETGGIETQYF. Full variable domain (outside the CDR3, taken from reference TRBV2 and TRBJ2-5): EPEVTQTPSHQVTQMGQEVILRCVPISNHLYFYWYRQILGQKVEFLVSFYNNEISEKSEIFDDQFSVERPDGSNFTLKIRSTKLEDSAMYFCASSETGGIETQYFGPGTRLLVL.

V usage is TRBV4-3 and J usage is TRBJ1-2; D possibly corresponds to TRBD1 (6 bases). Trimming took 0 bases from V and 7 from J, leaving 12 bases between them. Germline CDR1 LGHNA, CDR2 YSLEER. The CDR3 spans 14 residues. CDR3 loop: CASSQERGAGGYTF. The CDR3 DNA sequence: TGCGCCAGCAGCCAAGAACGGGGGGCCGGTGGCTACACCTTC.

The chain links TRBV11-2 to TRBJ2-5; TRBD2 agrees at 10 bases. Germline-derived CDR1 and CDR2 are SGHAT and FQNNGV. The CDR3 spans 15 residues. The V and J ends lost 5 bases and 6 bases, in that order; junction bases with no gene match: 9. This chain's CDR3 is CASSVPGTSVKTQYF. Here the CDR3 DNA reads TGTGCCAGCAGCGTACCCGGGACTAGCGTAAAGACCCAGTACTTC.

This clone was seen only a few times. This chain joins TRBV30 and TRBJ2-6, with no clear D. This CDR3 spans 12 amino acids. Germline CDR1 is GTSNPN and CDR2 is SVGIG (reference sequence). The V and J ends lost 2 bases and 4 bases respectively, with 3 bases between them. In nucleotides, the CDR3 is TGTGCCTGGAGTCTAGGGGCCAACGTCCTGACTTTC. Translating it yields CAWSLGANVLTF.

J is TRBJ2-3 and V is TRBV19, with 13 positions matching TRBD2. The germline gives CDR1 LNHDA, CDR2 SQIVND (reference sequence). Trimming at V came to 4 bases and at J to 5 bases, leaving 6 bases not matched to a gene. The CDR3 runs 16 residues. For the CDR3, the DNA is TGTGCCAGTAGTAAAGGACTAGCGGGAGAGGGAGATACGCAGTATTTT. This sequence encodes CASSKGLAGEGDTQYF.

This clone was observed a few times. The chain is built from TRBV2 and TRBJ1-5; D is perhaps TRBD1 (5 bases). This CDR3 has 14 residues. Germline CDR1 reads SNHLY; CDR2 reads FYNNEI. V lost 2 bases, J lost 7 bases, and 12 bases lay in between. The CDR3, as DNA: TGTGCCAGCAGTGAAAGAACAGGCGACCAGCCCCAGCATTTT. Translated: CASSERTGDQPQHF. Combining the CDR3 with reference TRBV2 and TRBJ1-5 gives the whole variable domain EPEVTQTPSHQVTQMGQEVILRCVPISNHLYFYWYRQILGQKVEFLVSFYNNEISEKSEIFDDQFSVERPDGSNFTLKIRSTKLEDSAMYFCASSERTGDQPQHFGDGTRLSIL.

The chain carries TRBV19 and TRBJ2-1; TRBD1 aligns across 12 bases. Per the germline V gene, CDR1 is LNHDA and CDR2 is SQIVND (reference sequence). There are 14 residues in the CDR3. V shed 4 bases and J 6 bases; nucleotides not matched to a gene: 1. In DNA form, the CDR3 reads TGTGCCAGTAGTACGGGACAGGGGGCCAATGAGCAGTTCTTC. It translates to CASSTGQGANEQFF.

About this clone itself: At one boundary the junction diverges from the germline segment, which might be a read error. This chain links TRBV4-3 with TRBJ1-2, with 7 bases aligning to TRBD1. Germline V gene lookup returns CDR1 LGHNA and CDR2 YSLEER. This CDR3 is built from 13 residues. For the CDR3, the DNA is TGCGCCAGCAGCCCGGGCCGATCCGGGACAGCGCACTTC. Translated: CASSPGRSGTAHF.

This clone was recorded once. The CDR3 DNA is TGTGCCAGCAAGGTATCTGGGGGCGACTATGGCTACACCTTC. Amino acids: CASKVSGGDYGYTF. The chain employs TRBV6-1 and TRBJ1-2, with D possibly being TRBD1 (6 bases). The CDR3 loop spans 14 amino acids. V was pared by 7 bases and J by 3 bases, with 15 bases between. The V gene's germline CDR1 is MNHNS and CDR2 SASEGT.

The J gene is TRBJ2-2, the V gene TRBV25-1; 7 bases line up with TRBD1. V was clipped by 4 bases and J by 5 bases; unmatched bases: 10. The length of the CDR3 is 16 residues. Germline lookup yields CDR1 MGHDK and CDR2 SYGVNS. In DNA form, the CDR3 reads TGTGCCAGCAGTGCTCCGGACAGGTCCCTTACCGGGGAGCTGTTTTTT. Translating gives CASSAPDRSLTGELFF. The variable domain in full, with the rest retrieved from reference TRBV25-1 and TRBJ2-2, is EADIYQTPRYLVIGTGKKITLECSQTMGHDKMYWYQQDPGMELHLIHYSYGVNSTEKGDLSSESTVSRIRTEHFPLTLESARPSHTSQYLCASSAPDRSLTGELFFGEGSRLTVL.

This rearrangement joins TRBV6-6 to TRBJ2-5, with 9 bases fitting TRBD1. Germline V lookup: CDR1 MNHNY, CDR2 SVGAGI (reference sequence). The ends lost 5 bases at V and 3 bases at J; junction bases unmatched: 7. The CDR3 length is 15 residues. The CDR3 region has the DNA TGTGCCAGCAGTCTATTCCGGGACAGGGAAGAGACCCAGTACTTC. Its translation is CASSLFRDREETQYF.

The chain carries TRBV5-1 and TRBJ2-1; possibly TRBD1 for D (7 bases). Germline CDR1 is SGHRS and CDR2 is YFSETQ. V lost 5 bases and J lost 2, with 14 bases in between. The CDR3 has 15 residues. The CDR3 DNA reads as TGCGCCAGCAGAGTTACAGGGGAGGCCTACAATGAGCAGTTCTTC. Its translation is CASRVTGEAYNEQFF.

This sequence joins TRBV2 and TRBJ1-4; D is undetermined. V lost 6 bases and J lost 11, with 10 bases in between. Germline V gene lookup returns CDR1 SNHLY and CDR2 FYNNEI. This CDR3 spans 11 amino acids. CDR3 bases: TGTGCCAGCAGGGAGGGTTGGAAACTGTTTTTT. This gives the protein CASREGWKLFF.

The CDR3 protein is CASRQTYEQYF. CDR3 nucleotide sequence: TGCGCCAGCAGACAAACCTACGAGCAGTACTTC. The chain employs TRBV10-2 and TRBJ2-7; unclear D gene. Trimming took 6 bases from V and 2 from J, leaving 5 bases between them. Germline V lookup: CDR1 WSHSY, CDR2 SAAADI. The CDR3 consists of 11 residues.

The chain couples TRBV5-5 to TRBJ2-7; 9 nucleotides agree with TRBD1. The CDR3 consists of 14 residues. Germline CDR1 and CDR2: SGHKS and YYEKEE (reference sequence). J gave up 6 bases and V 2 bases, and 6 bases lay outside the gene matches. CDR3 bases: TGTGCCAGCAGCTTCCAGGACAGGGGTTCCGAGCAGTACTTC. Residues: CASSFQDRGSEQYF.

CDR3 DNA sequence: TGCGCCAGCAGCCATACCGGGACAGGGGAGAACATTCAGTACTTC. Its translation is CASSHTGTGENIQYF. J is TRBJ2-4 and V is TRBV4-3, with 10 bases fitting TRBD1. CDR1 is LGHNA and CDR2 is YSLEER in the germline V gene. This CDR3 is 15 amino acids long. V was clipped by 3 bases and J by 7 bases; unmatched bases: 6.

J is TRBJ2-1 and V is TRBV11-2, with 10 positions matching TRBD1. The CDR3 runs to 13 residues. Germline trimming cut 8 bases from V and 8 bases from J; bases unmatched to any gene: 6. Germline V gene lookup returns CDR1 SGHAT and CDR2 FQNNGV. DNA for the CDR3: TGTGCCAGCGAGAGGACAGGGGGGTATGAGCAGTTCTTC. Its translation is CASERTGGYEQFF.

The gene calls are TRBV6-4 and TRBJ2-1, with no clear D. CDR3 length: 15 residues. Germline V gives CDR1 MRHNA, CDR2 SNTAGT. V dropped 4 bases and J dropped 0 bases, with 10 bases sitting between them. CDR3 DNA sequence: TGTGCCAGCAGTGTAGAGTCCGGCTCCTACAATGAGCAGTTCTTC. Translation: CASSVESGSYNEQFF.

The rearrangement links TRBV10-3 to TRBJ1-5, with D perhaps matching TRBD1 (6 bases). Germline CDR1 reads ENHRY; CDR2 reads SYGVKD. The CDR3 has 15 amino acids. V lost 10 bases and J lost 2, with 18 bases in between. In DNA, the CDR3 is TGTGCCACCCGGGACACCTCGGTGGGCAATCAGCCCCAGCATTTT. It yields the protein CATRDTSVGNQPQHF.

The CDR3 coding sequence is TGTGCCAGCAGCGCTAGGACAGGGAGCTCACCCCTCCACTTT. Translating it yields CASSARTGSSPLHF. The V call is TRBV7-8, the J call TRBJ1-6; 8 positions agree with TRBD1. There are 14 residues in the CDR3. V trimming: 5 bases; J trimming: 10 bases; junction bases outside the gene matches: 7. Germline assignment: CDR1 SGHVS and CDR2 FQNEAQ.

J is TRBJ2-7 and V is TRBV18; D unresolved. The ends were cut back, 9 bases at V and 7 bases at J, with 19 bases in the middle. Germline CDR1 and CDR2: KGHSH and LQKENI. CDR3 size: 13 residues. The DNA for the CDR3 is TGTGCCAGTGCGGCCGAGTGGCTCGGGGAGCAGTACTTC. Residues: CASAAEWLGEQYF.

This chain links TRBV6-1 with TRBJ2-7; 7 bases align to TRBD2. The CDR3 covers 15 residues. Looked up from germline, CDR1 is MNHNS and CDR2 is SASEGT. V gave up 1 base and J gave up 3 bases; unmatched junction bases: 6. The DNA of the CDR3 is TGTGCCAGCAGTGAAGGGGGACTACAAATCTACGAGCAGTACTTC. It translates to CASSEGGLQIYEQYF.

The V and J genes are TRBV6-5 and TRBJ1-3; D not certain. Between the trimmed V and J ends, which lost 2 bases and 1 base, there was a span of 9 bases. This CDR3 region has 15 residues. Germline loops: CDR1 MNHEY, CDR2 SVGAGI. CDR3 residues: CASSYGRVSGNTIYF. In nucleotides, the CDR3 is TGTGCCAGCAGTTACGGGAGGGTTTCTGGAAACACCATATATTTT.

The chain carries TRBV6-5 and TRBJ1-1; 7 bases align to TRBD1. The V gene end was trimmed by 5 bases and the J gene end by 8 bases; junction bases not matched to a gene: 11. Germline V gene lookup returns CDR1 MNHEY and CDR2 SVGAGI. The CDR3 contains 14 residues. The CDR3 DNA reads TGTGCCAGCAGTAGACAGGACAGGCTTTACGAAGCTTTCTTT. Its translation is CASSRQDRLYEAFF.

The chain has TRBV18 and TRBJ2-7, with TRBD2 as a possible D gene (5 bases). Per germline, CDR1 KGHSH and CDR2 LQKENI. The CDR3 totals 14 residues. V was trimmed by 1 base and J by 9 bases, leaving 16 bases between them. The CDR3 here is CASSPLNHPLGQYF. CDR3 sequence (DNA): TGTGCCAGCTCACCACTAAATCACCCACTAGGGCAGTACTTC.